The clone carrying this T cell receptor beta chain was detected only once. Its matching antigen is unknown. Trimming removed 4 bases at V and 6 bases at J, with 15 bases between. In germline, CDR1 is PRHDT, CDR2 FYEKMQ (reference sequence). The CDR3 extends over 15 amino acids. Clones were sequenced by immunoSEQ multiplex PCR, and TCRdb holds only the in-frame ones, with some missing. The sample consists of 48,000 or so clones, about 90% of them appearing once. This record belongs to a study of OX40 agonist ivuxolimab in advanced cancers. About the research overall: An agonistic human IgG2 monoclonal antibody against OX40 (CD134) was given. Patients enrolled in dose escalation were diagnosed with hepatocellular carcinoma, melanoma, renal cell or head and neck cancer. The study, taken as a whole, reports: On average, CD8+ T cells showed a greater number of expanded clones than CD4+. The CD4+ and CD8+ T cells in the blood had expanded clonally by week 6 at 0.1 to 3.0 mg/kg.

The chain joins TRBV13 to TRBJ2-2, with D perhaps being TRBD1 or TRBD2 (5 bases each). The origin of this receptor is an adult with an advanced solid tumor such as melanoma, head and neck, liver or kidney cancer. This specimen was CD4+ or CD8+ T cells sorted from blood, taken in a trial of the OX40 agonist ivuxolimab. The CDR3: CASSSGDALAGELFF. Here the CDR3 DNA reads TGTGCCAGCAGCTCTGGGGACGCCTTGGCCGGGGAGCTGTTTTTT. Based on the CDR3 plus reference TRBV13 and TRBJ2-2, the full variable domain is AAGVIQSPRHLIKEKRETATLKCYPIPRHDTVYWYQQGPGQDPQFLISFYEKMQSDKGSIPDRFSAQQFSDYHSELNMSSLELGDSALYFCASSSGDALAGELFFGEGSRLTVL.